This record concerns one T cell receptor beta chain sequence. The length of the CDR3 is 13 residues. After removal of 5 bases from V and 6 bases from J, the junction contained 7 bases not matched to a gene. The germline CDR1 and CDR2 sequences are MDHEN and SYDVKM. Those who donated were healthy bone marrow donors. This sample is part of a study of cytomegalovirus exposure and HLA in healthy donors. PCR primers comprised 60 Vbeta and 13 Jbeta primers. Assay used: immunoSEQ multiplex PCR; TCRdb lists only in-frame clones, some missing. The table has tens of thousands of clones, about 84% seen once. The V call is TRBV28, the J call TRBJ2-7; 7 bases agree with TRBD1. The sequence came from a girl aged 2-15 years in good health and CMV-seropositive. What was sequenced was PBMCs. The CDR3 sequence is CASSLPTGIEQYF. The DNA of the CDR3 is TGTGCCAGCAGTCTCCCGACAGGGATCGAGCAGTACTTC.